The rows below give T cell receptor beta chains drawn from one sample of a study of neurological immune-mediated disorders. TCRdb fed the 5' RACE reads into MiXCR, producing one record per CDR3 protein. The sample carries some 86,000 distinct CDR3 sequences, just over 2.5% recorded once. Sequencing used PBMCs. The receptors derive from a woman aged 30 to 39 with multiple sclerosis. The CDR3 runs from the conserved cysteine through the conserved F or W. D genes are given only for firm matches. Clone size is stated in some rows and not others, as once, few, many or a class when expanded.

j_gene,abundance,v_gene,d_gene,CDR3aa,CDR3nt
TRBJ2-1,many,TRBV20-1,-,CSARDGPRGEQFF,TGCAGTGCTAGAGACGGCCCCCGGGGGGAGCAGTTCTTC
TRBJ2-5,many,TRBV2,TRBD1,CASSRDRDQETQYF,TGTGCCAGCAGCCGGGACAGGGACCAAGAGACCCAGTACTTC
TRBJ1-1,many,TRBV5-5,-,CASSPASGHREAFF,TGTGCCAGCAGCCCCGCCTCGGGACATCGTGAAGCTTTCTTT
TRBJ1-2,many,TRBV18,-,CASSPRQLYGYTF,TGTGCCAGCTCACCTCGACAGCTCTATGGCTACACCTTC
TRBJ1-5,few,TRBV12-3/TRBV12-4,TRBD1,CASSLRAGGNQPQHF,TGTGCCAGCAGTTTAAGGGCAGGGGGGAATCAGCCCCAGCATTTT
TRBJ1-1,many,TRBV20-1,-,CSARSFRGTEAFF,TGCAGTGCTAGATCGTTCAGGGGAACTGAAGCTTTCTTT
TRBJ2-7,many,TRBV12-3/TRBV12-4,-,CASSPAGVSSGQYF,TGTGCCAGCAGCCCGGCAGGGGTCAGTTCGGGGCAGTACTTC
TRBJ2-2,many,TRBV6-2/TRBV6-3,-,CASSYAPGLALRSTGELFF,TGTGCCAGCAGTTATGCCCCAGGATTAGCCCTCAGGTCCACCGGGGAGCTGTTTTTT
TRBJ1-3,many,TRBV6-6,-,CASSYSGTGNTIYF,TGTGCCAGCAGTTACTCGGGGACGGGAAACACCATATATTTT
TRBJ2-7,many,TRBV9,-,CASSASPGASYEQYF,TGTGCCAGCAGCGCCTCACCGGGAGCCTCCTACGAGCAGTACTTC
TRBJ1-3,many,TRBV6-5,-,CASAPGAGSSGNTIYF,TGTGCCAGCGCGCCGGGAGCAGGGTCCTCTGGAAACACCATATATTTT
TRBJ2-3,-,TRBV24-1,-,CATSRHSGYTRTDTQYF,TGTGCCACCAGCCGACACTCCGGTTATACTCGCACAGATACGCAGTATTTT
TRBJ2-7,many,TRBV9,TRBD2,CASSVAPSGRAYEQYF,TGTGCCAGCAGCGTAGCTCCTAGCGGGAGGGCTTACGAGCAGTACTTC
TRBJ2-2,many,TRBV12-3/TRBV12-4,-,CASSSRTGAGELFF,TGTGCCAGCAGTTCCCGCACCGGGGCCGGGGAGCTGTTTTTT
TRBJ1-2,many,TRBV5-1,TRBD1,CASSDRQGATSGGGYTF,TGCGCCAGCAGCGACCGACAGGGGGCGACTTCTGGGGGAGGCTACACCTTC
TRBJ2-1,-,TRBV7-6,-,CASSIGQYYEQFF,TGTGCCAGCAGCATAGGACAGTACTATGAGCAGTTCTTC
TRBJ2-1,few,TRBV6-2/TRBV6-3,-,CASSRVGGEQFF,TGTGCCAGCAGTCGAGTGGGGGGAGAGCAGTTCTTC
TRBJ2-1,many,TRBV29-1,-,CSAIGGEPTYNEQFF,TGCAGCGCAATCGGAGGTGAGCCGACCTACAATGAGCAGTTCTTC
TRBJ2-7,many,TRBV20-1,-,CSAWREGITYEQYF,TGCAGTGCCTGGAGGGAAGGGATAACCTACGAGCAGTACTTC
TRBJ2-1,many,TRBV7-2,TRBD1,CASSLVRGSLNEQFF,TGTGCCAGCAGCTTAGTCAGGGGGTCGCTTAATGAGCAGTTCTTC
TRBJ2-3,many,TRBV4-1,-,CASSQKDHDTDTQYF,TGCGCCAGCAGCCAAAAGGACCACGACACAGATACGCAGTATTTT
TRBJ2-7,many,TRBV18,-,CASSPAGEQYF,TGTGCCAGCTCACCCGCTGGGGAGCAGTACTTC
TRBJ1-2,many,TRBV9,-,CASSVAGYGSYTF,TGTGCCAGCAGCGTAGCAGGGTACGGAAGCTACACCTTC
TRBJ1-3,many,TRBV11-2,-,CASSLEALLGNTIYF,TGTGCCAGCAGCTTAGAAGCTCTCTTGGGTAACACCATATATTTT
TRBJ1-1,many,TRBV12-3/TRBV12-4,TRBD1,CASSRDRGPEAFF,TGTGCCAGCAGCCGAGACAGGGGCCCTGAAGCTTTCTTT
TRBJ1-1,many,TRBV20-1,-,CSASWAGGTEAFF,TGCAGTGCTAGCTGGGCGGGCGGCACTGAAGCTTTCTTT
TRBJ1-1,many,TRBV7-9,-,CASSSVEGKAFF,TGTGCCAGCAGCTCCGTGGAGGGTAAAGCTTTCTTT
TRBJ2-7,many,TRBV5-4,-,CASSRITGSYEQYF,TGTGCCAGCAGTAGAATTACGGGCTCCTACGAGCAGTACTTC
TRBJ2-3,many,TRBV27,TRBD1,CASSFLTGGGTDTQYF,TGTGCCAGCAGTTTCCTAACAGGGGGCGGAACAGATACGCAGTATTTT
TRBJ2-7,many,TRBV20-1,-,CSATGTRKYEQYF,TGCAGTGCCACTGGGACCCGAAAATACGAGCAGTACTTC
TRBJ2-7,many,TRBV19,-,CASRDMWEEQYF,TGTGCCAGTAGGGACATGTGGGAGGAGCAGTACTTC
TRBJ2-2,many,TRBV9,TRBD2,CASSGGRGAIGELFF,TGTGCCAGCAGCGGAGGGCGGGGGGCCATCGGGGAGCTGTTTTTT
TRBJ2-5,-,TRBV20-1,-,CSARDYGFQETQYF,TGCAGTGCTAGAGATTACGGTTTCCAAGAGACCCAGTACTTC
TRBJ2-1,many,TRBV11-1,TRBD2,CASSLGPPTGGNEQFF,TGTGCCAGCAGCTTAGGACCCCCGACGGGAGGTAATGAGCAGTTCTTC
TRBJ2-1,many,TRBV10-2,-,CASSEGINEQFF,TGCGCCAGCAGTGAGGGGATCAATGAGCAGTTCTTC
TRBJ1-1,many,TRBV20-1,TRBD1,CSASGQGSMNTEAFF,TGCAGTGCTAGCGGACAGGGGTCCATGAACACTGAAGCTTTCTTT
TRBJ2-1,many,TRBV7-6,-,CASSFGNSYNEQFF,TGTGCCAGCAGTTTCGGAAACTCCTACAATGAGCAGTTCTTC
TRBJ2-1,many,TRBV29-1,TRBD2,CSLERGLGNEQFF,TGCAGCCTGGAGCGGGGGCTCGGGAATGAGCAGTTCTTC
TRBJ2-1,many,TRBV29-1,-,CSTLRGPSPYNEQFF,TGCAGCACCTTGAGGGGTCCTTCCCCCTACAATGAGCAGTTCTTC
TRBJ1-1,many,TRBV11-2,-,CASSFTGPNTEAFF,TGTGCCAGCAGCTTCACGGGGCCGAACACTGAAGCTTTCTTT
TRBJ2-2,few,TRBV5-5,-,CASSSTDANTGELFF,TGTGCCAGCAGCTCGACAGACGCGAACACCGGGGAGCTGTTTTTT